What follows is one TCR beta chain and its context. The target antigen is unknown. This entry belongs to a study of molecular identifiers for immune sequencing clone quantification. Across the study: In replicates, the authors split RNA from roughly 20,000 or 100,000 naive CD8 cells five ways and sequenced four. Findings and caveats of the study: Barcodes shared by identical TCR molecules could lead to underestimated sizes of highly expanded clones.

From the PCR reads, TCRdb called clonotypes with MiXCR, one entry per CDR3 protein. This sample has about 510,000 distinct CDR3 sequences, with about a fifth found just once. Sorted cell numbers of roughly 19,000 to 1,000,000, with 10%, 30% or 50% RNA, served as input for naive CD8 libraries. Isolation of naive CD8 T cells was achieved by sorting on a CD8+CD4-CCR7+CD45RA+ phenotype. Germline trimming cut 0 bases from V and 5 bases from J; bases unmatched to any gene: 10. This CDR3 region has 15 residues. Looked up from germline, CDR1 is DFQATT and CDR2 is SNEGSKA (reference sequence). This TCR was recovered from a human donor in good health. Some libraries in this study had Jurkat cell RNA spiked in. This chain connects TRBV20-1 to TRBJ2-7; the match to TRBD1 covers 7 bases. The sample consisted of naive CD8+ T cells from blood, with Jurkat cell RNA spiked in. This sample's subset: FACS-sorted CD8+CD4-CCR7+CD45RA+ naive T cells. CDR3 nucleotides: TGCAGTGCTAGAGATCGTAGGGCAGGGGGACACGAGCAGTACTTC. Amino acids: CSARDRRAGGHEQYF.